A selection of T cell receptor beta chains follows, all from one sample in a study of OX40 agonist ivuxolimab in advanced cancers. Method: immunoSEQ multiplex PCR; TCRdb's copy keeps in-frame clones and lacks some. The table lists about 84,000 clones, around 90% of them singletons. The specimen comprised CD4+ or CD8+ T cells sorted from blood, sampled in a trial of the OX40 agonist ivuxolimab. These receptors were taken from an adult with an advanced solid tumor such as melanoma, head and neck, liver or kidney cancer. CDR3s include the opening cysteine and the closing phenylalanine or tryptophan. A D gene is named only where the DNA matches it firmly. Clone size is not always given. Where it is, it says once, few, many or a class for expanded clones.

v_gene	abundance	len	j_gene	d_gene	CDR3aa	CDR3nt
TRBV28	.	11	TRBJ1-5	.	CASSEGQPQHF	TGTGCCAGCAGTGAGGGTCAGCCCCAGCATTTT
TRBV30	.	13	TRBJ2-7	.	CAWSGPRSYEQYF	TGTGCCTGGAGTGGCCCGCGCTCCTACGAGCAGTACTTC
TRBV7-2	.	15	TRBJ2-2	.	CASSLFAGNTGELFF	TGTGCCAGCAGCTTATTTGCCGGGAACACCGGGGAGCTGTTTTTT
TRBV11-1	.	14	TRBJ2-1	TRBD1	CASSSLRTGHEQFF	TGTGCCAGCAGCTCACTCCGGACAGGACATGAGCAGTTCTTC
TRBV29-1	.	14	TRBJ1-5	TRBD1	CSVGDTGGNQPQHF	TGCAGCGTTGGGGACACAGGGGGCAATCAGCCCCAGCATTTT
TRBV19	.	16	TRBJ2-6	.	CASRASAGSGANVLTF	TGTGCCAGTAGGGCTAGCGCGGGCTCTGGGGCCAACGTCCTGACTTTC
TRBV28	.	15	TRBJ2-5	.	CASSLNQGPWETQYF	TGTGCCAGCAGTTTAAACCAGGGGCCGTGGGAGACCCAGTACTTC
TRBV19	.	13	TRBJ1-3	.	CASRGTVGNTIYF	TGTGCCAGCCGAGGGACGGTCGGAAACACCATATATTTT
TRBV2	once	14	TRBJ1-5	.	CASRDQYSNQPQHF	TGTGCCAGCAGGGATCAGTATAGCAATCAGCCCCAGCATTTT
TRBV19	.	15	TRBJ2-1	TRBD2	CASSISSGSRNEQFF	TGTGCCAGTAGTATTTCTAGCGGGAGTCGTAATGAGCAGTTCTTC
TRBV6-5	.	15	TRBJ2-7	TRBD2	CASSNPSGSSLEQYF	TGTGCCAGCAGTAACCCTAGCGGGAGCTCTCTCGAGCAGTACTTC
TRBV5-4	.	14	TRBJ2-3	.	CASSLPARTDTQYF	TGTGCCAGCAGCTTGCCTGCCCGCACAGATACGCAGTATTTT
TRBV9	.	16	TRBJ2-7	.	CASSVDPLLGYYEQYF	TGTGCCAGCAGCGTGGATCCACTTCTGGGGTATTACGAGCAGTACTTC
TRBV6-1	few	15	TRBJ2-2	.	CASSVSLSNTGELFF	TGTGCCAGCAGTGTTTCTTTATCGAACACCGGGGAGCTGTTTTTT
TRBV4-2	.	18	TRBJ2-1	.	CASSQDRVAGTTYNEQFF	TGTGCCAGCAGCCAAGATAGGGTTGCGGGAACTACCTACAATGAGCAGTTCTTC
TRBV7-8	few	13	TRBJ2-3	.	CASSLRLGDTQYF	TGTGCCAGCAGCTTACGTCTAGGGGATACGCAGTATTTT
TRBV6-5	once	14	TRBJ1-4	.	CASSSTWAGEKLFF	TGTGCCAGCAGCAGTACGTGGGCGGGTGAAAAACTGTTTTTT
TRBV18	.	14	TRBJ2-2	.	CASSPRRVPGELFF	TGTGCCAGCTCACCACGCAGGGTACCCGGGGAGCTGTTTTTT
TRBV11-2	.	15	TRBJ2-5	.	CASSLGLSPRETQYF	TGTGCCAGCAGCTTAGGACTAAGCCCCCGAGAGACCCAGTACTTC
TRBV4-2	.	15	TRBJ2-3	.	CASSQDPVSTDTQYF	TGTGCCAGCAGCCAAGATCCCGTCAGCACAGATACGCAGTATTTT
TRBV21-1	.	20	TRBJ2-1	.	CASSKSGIPGPPLYDNEQFF	TGTGCCAGCAGCAAAAGCGGAATCCCGGGACCCCCTCTATATGACAATGAGCAGTTCTTC
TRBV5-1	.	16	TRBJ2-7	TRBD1	CASSPPSGTGWDEQYF	TGCGCCAGCAGCCCACCCTCCGGGACAGGGTGGGACGAGCAGTACTTC
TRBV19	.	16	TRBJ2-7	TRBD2	CASKRTSGPSSYEQYF	TGTGCCAGCAAACGGACTAGCGGGCCGAGCTCCTACGAGCAGTACTTC
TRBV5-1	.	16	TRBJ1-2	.	CASSSLLAVSGYGYTF	TGCGCCAGCAGCAGCTTATTGGCGGTATCAGGCTATGGCTACACCTTC
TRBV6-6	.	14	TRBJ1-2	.	CASGEPLRHRGYTF	TGTGCCAGCGGGGAGCCCCTACGACATCGGGGCTACACCTTC
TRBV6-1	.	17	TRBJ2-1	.	CASSEAGVALAYNEQFF	TGTGCCAGCAGTGAAGCGGGGGTAGCGCTAGCCTACAATGAGCAGTTCTTC
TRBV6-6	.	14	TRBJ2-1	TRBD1	CASSMTGGHNEQFF	TGTGCCAGCAGTATGACAGGGGGCCACAATGAGCAGTTCTTC
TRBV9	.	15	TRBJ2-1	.	CASSVDGSRYNEQFF	TGTGCCAGCAGCGTAGACGGGAGTAGGTACAATGAGCAGTTCTTC
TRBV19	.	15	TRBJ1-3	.	CASSRQQLSGNTIYF	TGTGCCAGTAGTCGACAGCAACTCTCTGGAAACACCATATATTTT
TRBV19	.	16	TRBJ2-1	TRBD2	CASSNQRGGILNEQFF	TGTGCCAGTAGTAATCAGCGGGGGGGCATCCTCAATGAGCAGTTCTTC
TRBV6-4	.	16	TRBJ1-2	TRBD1	CASKPSGTGPNYGYTF	TGTGCCAGCAAACCCTCCGGGACAGGGCCAAACTATGGCTACACCTTC
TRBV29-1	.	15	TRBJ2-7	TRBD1	CSVELWDRGSYEQYF	TGCAGCGTTGAACTCTGGGACAGGGGTTCCTACGAGCAGTACTTC
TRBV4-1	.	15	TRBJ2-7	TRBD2	CASSETSGSKYEQYF	TGCGCCAGCAGCGAAACTAGCGGGAGTAAGTACGAGCAGTACTTC
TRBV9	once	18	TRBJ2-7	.	CASNSQRGSYSSSYEQYF	TGTGCCAGCAACTCCCAGAGGGGCTCCTACTCGAGCTCCTACGAGCAGTACTTC
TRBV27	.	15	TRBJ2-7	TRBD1	CASSWSKQGAGEQYF	TGTGCCAGCAGTTGGAGTAAACAGGGGGCGGGAGAGCAGTACTTC
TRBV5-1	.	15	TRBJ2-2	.	CASSLAMGGTGELFF	TGCGCCAGCAGCTTGGCCATGGGTGGAACCGGGGAGCTGTTTTTT
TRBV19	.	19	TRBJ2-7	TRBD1	CASSIAGTGPIIGTYEQYF	TGTGCCAGTAGTATAGCCGGGACAGGGCCGATAATCGGAACCTACGAGCAGTACTTC
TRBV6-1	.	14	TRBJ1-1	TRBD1	CASTLDRVNTEAFF	TGTGCCAGCACCCTGGACAGGGTGAACACTGAAGCTTTCTTT
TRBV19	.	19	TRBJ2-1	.	CASRLALQRGAPSYNEQFF	TGTGCCAGTAGATTGGCACTGCAGAGGGGGGCCCCCTCCTACAATGAGCAGTTCTTC
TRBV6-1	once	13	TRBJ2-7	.	CASRASVAYEQYF	TGTGCCAGCAGAGCTAGCGTCGCCTACGAGCAGTACTTC
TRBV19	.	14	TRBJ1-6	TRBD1	CASGQDRTVSPLHF	TGTGCCAGTGGACAGGACAGAACCGTCTCACCCCTCCACTTT
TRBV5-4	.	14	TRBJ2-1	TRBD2	CASSDPGLANEQFF	TGTGCCAGCAGCGATCCGGGACTAGCGAATGAGCAGTTCTTC
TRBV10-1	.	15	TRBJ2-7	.	CASSDGLRGGYEQYF	TGCGCCAGCAGTGACGGGTTGAGGGGAGGATACGAGCAGTACTTC
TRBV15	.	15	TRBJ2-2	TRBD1	CATSSQGANTGELFF	TGTGCCACCAGCAGCCAGGGGGCGAACACCGGGGAGCTGTTTTTT
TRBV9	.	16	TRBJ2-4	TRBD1	CASIADRGQAKNIQYF	TGTGCCAGCATCGCTGACAGGGGGCAGGCCAAAAACATTCAGTACTTC
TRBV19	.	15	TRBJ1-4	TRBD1	CASSGPGQSNEKLFF	TGTGCCAGTAGTGGACCGGGACAGAGTAATGAAAAACTGTTTTTT
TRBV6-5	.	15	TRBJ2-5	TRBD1	CASSYTGTGGETQYF	TGTGCCAGCAGTTACACCGGGACAGGAGGAGAGACCCAGTACTTC
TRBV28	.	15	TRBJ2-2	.	CASRAQDSGTGELFF	TGTGCCAGCAGGGCCCAGGACTCGGGCACCGGGGAGCTGTTTTTT
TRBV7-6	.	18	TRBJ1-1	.	CASSSLTRVGRDNTEAFF	TGTGCCAGCAGCTCCCTAACGAGGGTTGGGAGAGATAACACTGAAGCTTTCTTT
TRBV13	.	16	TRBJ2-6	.	CASSLEIGVGANVLTF	TGTGCCAGCAGCTTAGAAATAGGGGTAGGGGCCAACGTCCTGACTTTC
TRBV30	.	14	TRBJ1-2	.	CAWSLTQGFYGYTF	TGTGCCTGGAGTCTCACGCAGGGGTTCTATGGCTACACCTTC
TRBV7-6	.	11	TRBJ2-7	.	CASSQEDEQYF	TGTGCCAGCAGCCAGGAGGACGAGCAGTACTTC